Below, 10 T cell receptor beta chains from the same sample are listed, as sequenced in a study of blood T cells in healthy people across ages. The use of a sample-barcoded 5' primer and a J-beta primer mix characterized a second PCR of about 6 to 11 cycles. From the 5' RACE reads, TCRdb called clonotypes with MiXCR, one entry per CDR3 protein. The repertoire consists of some 1.4 million distinct CDR3 sequences, with approximately 42% occurring once and the leading ten covering roughly 7.9%. Sequenced sample: blood. The origin of the receptors is a woman younger than 35 in good health.

This clonotype occurred a few times. The chain couples TRBV11-2 to TRBJ2-1, with 10 bases identical to TRBD2. V was pared by 8 bases and J by 4 bases, with 8 bases of the junction left unmatched. CDR1 and CDR2 (germline): SGHAT, FQNNGV. CDR3 size: 15 residues. The chain's CDR3 is CASGLGLAAYNEQFF. The CDR3 region has the DNA TGTGCCAGCGGCCTCGGACTAGCGGCTTACAATGAGCAGTTCTTC. The whole variable domain, remainder taken from reference TRBV11-2 and TRBJ2-1, is EAGVAQSPRYKIIEKRQSVAFWCNPISGHATLYWYQQILGQGPKLLIQFQNNGVVDDSQLPKDRFSAERLKGVDSTLKIQPAKLEDSAVYLCASGLGLAAYNEQFFGPGTRLTVL.

The chain joins TRBV6-1 to TRBJ1-2, with D unresolved. This CDR3 has 18 amino acids. Germline-derived CDR1 and CDR2 are MNHNS and SASEGT. Trimming left V 1 base short and J 0 bases short, with 18 bases between. The CDR3 protein is CASSEVVWFTRANYGYTF. The CDR3 DNA follows: TGTGCCAGCAGTGAAGTGGTTTGGTTCACCCGAGCTAACTATGGCTACACCTTC.

The chain is built from TRBV6-6 and TRBJ2-3; 8 bases agree with TRBD1. V shed 6 bases and J 8 bases; nucleotides not matched to a gene: 16. This CDR3 region has 16 residues. From germline, CDR1 is MNHNY and CDR2 SVGAGI (reference sequence). The CDR3 protein is CASRPPGQESSGTQYF. CDR3 DNA sequence: TGTGCCAGCAGGCCGCCGGGACAGGAGTCCTCCGGTACGCAGTATTTT.

V usage is TRBV7-9 and J usage is TRBJ2-1; 7 bases align to TRBD1. The CDR3 has 18 amino acids. Germline V gene data show CDR1 as SEHNR and CDR2 as FQNEAQ (reference sequence). The V and J ends lost 1 base and 6 bases, in that order; junction bases with no gene match: 15. CDR3 coding DNA: TGTGCCAGCAGCTTAGGTCCTCCACGACAGGGCCAACCCAATGAGCAGTTCTTC. This translates into CASSLGPPRQGQPNEQFF.

The rearrangement joins TRBV4-1 to TRBJ2-5; TRBD2 is a possible D gene (5 bases). The V gene's germline CDR1 is MGHRA and CDR2 YSYEKL. The CDR3 is 17 residues long. V lost 1 base and J 8 bases, leaving 23 bases between the germline ends. CDR3 region: CASSQVQTLGGDSTQYF. As DNA, the CDR3 is TGCGCCAGCAGCCAAGTTCAGACACTAGGCGGAGATAGTACCCAGTACTTC.

This clonotype occurred a few times. This sequence joins TRBV12-3 or TRBV12-4 and TRBJ2-7; D may be TRBD1 (5 bases). V lost 1 base and J lost 0, with 13 bases in between. CDR3 length equals 16 residues. CDR3 in amino acids: CASSLGAGSYSYEQYF. The CDR3 DNA sequence: TGTGCCAGCAGTTTAGGGGCAGGGTCGTACTCCTACGAGCAGTACTTC.

The rearrangement joins TRBV5-1 to TRBJ1-1, with D perhaps TRBD1 (6 bases). The CDR3 runs 17 residues. Germline CDR1 reads SGHRS; CDR2 reads YFSETQ. Trimming stripped 4 bases from V and 3 bases from J, with 22 bases between. The CDR3 reads CASSPGTLGGSDTEAFF. CDR3 in DNA: TGCGCCAGCAGCCCGGGGACATTGGGGGGCTCCGACACTGAAGCTTTCTTT.

The rearrangement uses TRBV9 and TRBJ1-5; 7 bases are shared with TRBD1. Germline V CDR1 and CDR2: SGDLS, YYNGEE. Trimming cost V 3 bases and J 4 bases; bases outside gene matches: 10. CDR3 length: 16 residues. CDR3 nucleotides: TGTGCCAGCAGCGAGGGGATAGGGACAGCGAATCAGCCCCAGCATTTT. Protein: CASSEGIGTANQPQHF.

This clonotype was found a few times. The genes are TRBV11-2 and TRBJ2-6, with TRBD1 as a possible D gene (6 bases). Germline CDR1 is SGHAT and CDR2 is FQNNGV. This CDR3 has 16 residues. V shed 5 bases and J shed 0 bases, with 11 bases lying between them. This CDR3 is CASSRLTGSGANVLTF. CDR3 sequence (DNA): TGTGCCAGCAGCCGACTGACAGGCTCTGGGGCCAACGTCCTGACTTTC.

The chain carries TRBV3-1 and TRBJ2-5; 7 bases fit TRBD2. Germline loops: CDR1 LGHDT, CDR2 YNNKEL (reference sequence). The CDR3 loop spans 15 amino acids. V was clipped by 4 bases and J by 5 bases; unmatched bases: 10. The CDR3 reads CASSLSPTSPETQYF. As DNA, the CDR3 is TGTGCCAGCAGCCTATCCCCGACTAGCCCCGAGACCCAGTACTTC.